One sample yielded the 28 T cell receptor beta chains listed below, sequenced in a study of cytomegalovirus exposure and HLA in healthy donors. Data came from immunoSEQ multiplex PCR; TCRdb stores just in-frame clones and leaves some out. In the table there are over 150,000 clones, more than 70% of which are singletons. The sequencing input was PBMCs. Receptor source: a human donor in good health.

The rearrangement uses TRBV19 and TRBJ1-2, with 8 positions matching TRBD1. V was clipped by 10 bases and J by 4 bases; unmatched bases: 8. Germline CDR1 is LNHDA and CDR2 is SQIVND (reference sequence). The CDR3 consists of 13 residues. Here the CDR3 DNA reads TGTGCCATCCGGGACAGGAGCTTCTATGGCTACACCTTC. It specifies CAIRDRSFYGYTF.

The chain joins TRBV7-9 to TRBJ1-2, with 7 bases that match TRBD1. J lost 7 bases, V lost 5 bases, and 10 bases had no gene match. The germline CDR1 and CDR2 sequences are SEHNR and FQNEAQ (reference sequence). This CDR3 is 14 amino acids long. The CDR3 DNA follows: TGTGCCAGCAGCCTCAACCAGGGGGAAGGTGGCTACACCTTC. Its translation: CASSLNQGEGGYTF.

Note on this clone: This sample includes further DNA sequences coding for the same CDR3. V is TRBV27 and J is TRBJ1-1; D unresolved. CDR3 length: 13 residues. From germline, CDR1 is MNHEY and CDR2 SMNVEV (reference sequence). The V end was cut by 2 bases, the J end by 1 base, with 5 bases between. The CDR3 loop is CASSLRENTEAFF. As DNA, the CDR3 is TGTGCCAGCAGTTTAAGAGAGAACACTGAAGCTTTCTTT.

This clone was counted once. This rearrangement joins TRBV11-2 to TRBJ2-7, with TRBD2 matching over 7 bases. From germline, CDR1 is SGHAT and CDR2 FQNNGV. With 6 bases clipped from V and 2 bases from J, the junction kept 4 bases outside the gene matches. This CDR3 comprises 13 residues. DNA for the CDR3: TGTGCCAGCAGTCTGGGGAGGGCCTACGAGCAGTACTTC. Protein sequence: CASSLGRAYEQYF.

CDR3 sequence reads: CASSLDRTNTEAFF. CDR3 bases: TGCGCCAGCAGCTTGGACAGAACAAACACTGAAGCTTTCTTT. The rearrangement uses TRBV5-1 and TRBJ1-1; D is ambiguous. The germline gives CDR1 SGHRS, CDR2 YFSETQ. Trimming shortened V by 0 bases and J by 2 bases, and 8 bases separated the two germline ends. The CDR3 length is 14 residues.

The V and J genes are TRBV5-5 and TRBJ1-2; D possibly corresponds to TRBD1 (6 bases). Germline V CDR1 and CDR2: SGHKS, YYEKEE (reference sequence). This CDR3 has 14 residues. V shed 4 bases and J shed 4 bases, with 14 bases lying between them. The CDR3 coding sequence is TGTGCCAGCAGCCTTCAGACAGGATCCTATGGCTACACCTTC. It yields the protein CASSLQTGSYGYTF.

The rearrangement joins TRBV6-5 to TRBJ2-7, with D possibly being TRBD1 (6 bases). The germline V gene encodes CDR1 MNHEY and CDR2 SVGAGI. Trimming removed 0 bases at V and 0 bases at J, with 9 bases between. This CDR3 region has 15 residues. CDR3: CASSYSRDISYEQYF. In DNA form, the CDR3 reads TGTGCCAGCAGTTACTCGAGGGACATCTCCTACGAGCAGTACTTC.

Concerning this clone itself: No DNA is shown, since the ends of the CDR3 on it are uncertain; the CDR3 is the one TCRdb lists. The J gene is TRBJ2-7, the V gene TRBV27; the table's D call of TRBD2 was not tested on the DNA. The CDR3 has 16 residues if both end residues are counted. CDR1 and CDR2 (germline): MNHEY, SMNVEV (reference sequence). The CDR3 here is CASSSSSDQFSYEQYF.

The rearrangement uses TRBV5-4 and TRBJ1-2; tentative D call: TRBD1 (6 bases). The CDR3 spans 12 residues. Germline CDR1 SGHNT, CDR2 YYREEE (reference sequence). Trimming pared 5 bases from V and 4 bases from J, leaving 9 bases between. The CDR3 loop is CASRPDSYGYTF. CDR3 DNA sequence: TGTGCCAGCAGACCGGACAGCTATGGCTACACCTTC.

The chain is built from TRBV30 and TRBJ1-1; D gene uncertain. CDR1 and CDR2 from the germline V gene are GTSNPN and SVGIG (reference sequence). The CDR3 is 12 amino acids. V lost 4 bases and J 2 bases, leaving 8 bases between the germline ends. DNA for the CDR3: TGTGCCTGGATAAGAGTTAACACTGAAGCTTTCTTT. It specifies CAWIRVNTEAFF.

This CDR3 is CASSAHDRAGADTQYF. The CDR3 coding sequence is TGTGCCAGCAGCGCCCACGACAGGGCGGGCGCAGATACGCAGTATTTT. The chain recombines TRBV11-2 with TRBJ2-3, with 7 bases that match TRBD1. This CDR3 is 16 amino acids long. J lost 4 bases, V lost 5 bases, and 12 bases had no gene match. The germline V gene has CDR1 SGHAT and CDR2 FQNNGV.

CDR3 residues: CASSLTAFMNTEAFF. The CDR3 DNA follows: TGCGCCAGCAGCTTAACAGCCTTTATGAACACTGAAGCTTTCTTT. This sequence joins TRBV5-1 and TRBJ1-1; D unclear. V shed 2 bases and J shed 0 bases, with 11 bases lying between them. Germline V gene sequence: CDR1 SGHRS, CDR2 YFSETQ. There are 15 residues in the CDR3.

The gene calls are TRBV7-9 and TRBJ1-2; 9 bases map to TRBD1. CDR1 is SEHNR and CDR2 is FQNEAQ in the germline V gene (reference sequence). The V segment lost 1 base and the J segment 5 bases; nucleotides outside the gene matches: 5. The CDR3 has 15 amino acids. CDR3 DNA: TGTGCCAGCAGCTTAGAACGTGGACAGGGGTATGGCTACACCTTC. Translation gives CASSLERGQGYGYTF. The full variable domain, in which reference TRBV7-9 and TRBJ1-2 provide the parts outside the CDR3, is DTGVSQNPRHKITKRGQNVTFRCDPISEHNRLYWYRQTLGQGPEFLTYFQNEAQLEKSRLLSDRFSAERPKGSFSTLEIQRTEQGDSAMYLCASSLERGQGYGYTFGSGTRLTVV.

The rearrangement uses TRBV7-9 and TRBJ2-5; D is perhaps TRBD2 (5 bases). Germline values: CDR1 SEHNR, CDR2 FQNEAQ (reference sequence). V shed 1 base and J shed 5 bases, with 14 bases lying between them. The CDR3 has 15 residues. For the CDR3, the DNA is TGTGCCAGCAGCTTAGATGGGCGGGTAGGGGAGACCCAGTACTTC. Translating gives CASSLDGRVGETQYF. The complete variable domain, with remaining parts taken from reference TRBV7-9 and TRBJ2-5, reads DTGVSQNPRHKITKRGQNVTFRCDPISEHNRLYWYRQTLGQGPEFLTYFQNEAQLEKSRLLSDRFSAERPKGSFSTLEIQRTEQGDSAMYLCASSLDGRVGETQYFGPGTRLLVL.

This chain links TRBV10-3 with TRBJ2-3; D is ambiguous. V was clipped by 6 bases and J by 6 bases, with 10 bases between them. The length of the CDR3 is 12 residues. Germline CDR1 is ENHRY and CDR2 is SYGVKD. This CDR3 is CAIREQLDTQYF. CDR3 nucleotides: TGTGCCATCAGGGAACAGTTGGATACGCAGTATTTT.

The rearrangement links TRBV11-2 to TRBJ2-7; a weak D match, TRBD1 (6 bases). V gave up 1 base and J gave up 3 bases, with 10 bases separating them. The germline gives CDR1 SGHAT, CDR2 FQNNGV. This CDR3 region has 14 residues. The CDR3 loop reads CASSLALQGYEQYF. The CDR3 DNA reads as TGTGCCAGCAGCTTAGCGTTACAGGGCTACGAGCAGTACTTC.

Worth noting for this clone: Mismatch with germline at one junction end may stem from a read error. This chain connects TRBV7-9 to TRBJ1-4, with 7 nucleotides matching TRBD1. The CDR3 contains 15 residues. Looked up from germline, CDR1 is SEHNR and CDR2 is FQNEAQ (reference sequence). The CDR3 DNA is TGTGCCAGCAGCCCCCTAGGGACAGAGAGTGAAACACTGTTTTTT. Its translation is CASSPLGTESETLFF.

This chain links TRBV6-1 with TRBJ2-5; 9 bases are shared with TRBD2. This CDR3 comprises 15 residues. Trimming cost V 3 bases and J 7 bases; bases outside gene matches: 9. Germline CDR1 and CDR2: MNHNS and SASEGT. CDR3 region: CASSEAGGPAGTQYF. Here the CDR3 DNA reads TGTGCCAGCAGTGAGGCGGGGGGGCCCGCGGGGACCCAGTACTTC.

The chain recombines TRBV6-6 with TRBJ1-1, with 7 bases matching TRBD1. This CDR3 has 15 residues. From germline, CDR1 is MNHNY and CDR2 SVGAGI (reference sequence). V gave up 5 bases and J gave up 0 bases; unmatched junction bases: 6. Written as DNA, the CDR3 is TGTGCCAGCAGTACAAGACAGGGCCTGAACACTGAAGCTTTCTTT. Amino acids: CASSTRQGLNTEAFF.

This chain links TRBV28 with TRBJ1-1; 9 nucleotides match TRBD1. The CDR3 length is 16 residues. V dropped 4 bases and J dropped 4; count of bases not matched to a gene: 10. CDR1 and CDR2 from the germline V gene are MDHEN and SYDVKM. The CDR3 sequence: CASSSYPGQGSTEAFF. CDR3 sequence (DNA): TGTGCCAGCAGTTCGTATCCGGGACAGGGCTCCACTGAAGCTTTCTTT.

This chain links TRBV7-9 with TRBJ1-4; TRBD1 might be the D (5 bases). The germline V gene has CDR1 SEHNR and CDR2 FQNEAQ (reference sequence). V lost 4 bases to trimming and J lost 6 bases, with 15 bases between them. This CDR3 is 15 amino acids long. In nucleotides, the CDR3 is TGTGCCAGCAGCTACCCCGGGGGAGGCGATGAAAAACTGTTTTTT. It translates to CASSYPGGGDEKLFF. The full variable domain, with the rest looked up from reference TRBV7-9 and TRBJ1-4, is DTGVSQNPRHKITKRGQNVTFRCDPISEHNRLYWYRQTLGQGPEFLTYFQNEAQLEKSRLLSDRFSAERPKGSFSTLEIQRTEQGDSAMYLCASSYPGGGDEKLFFGSGTQLSVL.

The chain has TRBV7-9 and TRBJ1-1, with no clear D. This CDR3 comprises 12 residues. The germline V and J ends were trimmed by 3 bases and 10 bases, with 12 bases remaining between them. CDR1 is SEHNR, CDR2 FQNEAQ, per germline (reference sequence). The chain's CDR3 is CASSFMEAGAFF. The DNA of the CDR3 is TGTGCCAGCAGCTTTATGGAGGCGGGAGCTTTCTTT.

This clone has more than one count but fewer than ten. The chain joins TRBV18 to TRBJ1-3; D remains unclear. The CDR3 is 14 residues long. Germline CDR1 KGHSH, CDR2 LQKENI. Trimming removed 2 bases at V and 4 bases at J, with 9 bases between. CDR3: CASSPGQAGNTIYF. The CDR3 bases are TGTGCCAGCTCACCAGGGCAGGCCGGAAACACCATATATTTT.

The gene calls are TRBV7-8 and TRBJ2-1; 10 bases align to TRBD2. The CDR3 spans 15 residues. Losses at the gene ends were 5 bases for V and 10 bases for J; bases not matched to a gene: 11. Germline V gives CDR1 SGHVS, CDR2 FQNEAQ. CDR3 protein: CASSDASGGVLEQFF. The DNA of the CDR3 is TGTGCCAGCAGCGACGCTAGCGGGGGCGTTTTGGAGCAGTTCTTC. Using reference TRBV7-8 and TRBJ2-1 for the parts outside the CDR3, the full variable domain is GAGVSQSPRYKVAKRGQDVALRCDPISGHVSLFWYQQALGQGPEFLTYFQNEAQLDKSGLPSDRFFAERPEGSVSTLKIQRTQQEDSAVYLCASSDASGGVLEQFFGPGTRLTVL.

This clone has only one observation. This chain joins TRBV5-1 and TRBJ2-2; the match to TRBD1 covers 9 bases. This CDR3 has 16 amino acids. V shed 4 bases, J shed 2 bases, and the junction held 6 bases outside the gene matches. Germline lookup yields CDR1 SGHRS and CDR2 YFSETQ. The CDR3 sequence: CASSPRTGANTGELFF. The CDR3 nucleotides are TGCGCCAGCAGCCCAAGGACAGGGGCAAACACCGGGGAGCTGTTTTTT.

The rearrangement uses TRBV5-1 and TRBJ2-5, with 7 bases identical to TRBD2. The trim removed 0 bases at V and 4 bases at J, leaving 3 bases unmatched. The germline gives CDR1 SGHRS, CDR2 YFSETQ. The CDR3 covers 14 residues. CDR3 DNA sequence: TGCGCCAGCAGCTTGGGGAGGGAGGGAGAGACCCAGTACTTC. Its protein is CASSLGREGETQYF.

The J gene is TRBJ2-2, the V gene TRBV19; TRBD2 is a possible D gene (6 bases). The CDR3 runs to 15 residues. Trimming removed 3 bases from V and 4 bases from J, with 12 bases in between. CDR1 is LNHDA and CDR2 is SQIVND in the germline V gene (reference sequence). This CDR3 reads CASSMRLVSTGELFF. In nucleotides, the CDR3 is TGTGCCAGTAGTATGCGACTAGTCTCCACCGGGGAGCTGTTTTTT.

This chain connects TRBV5-1 to TRBJ2-5, with 10 bases lining up with TRBD2. J was trimmed by 2 bases and V by 5 bases; bases with no gene match: 9. The CDR3 length is 16 residues. Per the germline V gene, CDR1 is SGHRS and CDR2 is YFSETQ. CDR3 bases: TGCGCCAGCAGAACCGGGACTAGCGCGACACAAGAGACCCAGTACTTC. Amino acids: CASRTGTSATQETQYF.